Listed below are T cell receptor beta chains from one sample, sequenced in a study of blood T cell repertoires in COVID-19. TCRdb keeps only in-frame clones here, not all; method: immunoSEQ multiplex PCR. This sample yields 200,000 to 250,000 clones, of which approximately 87% are seen a single time; 3% to 3.5% belongs to the top ten. The sequenced sample was PBMCs or T cells enriched from blood (not recorded which). These receptors came from a woman between 50 and 59 years old in a cohort exposed to, infected with or recovered from COVID-19 (not recorded which). CDR3s include the opening cysteine and the closing phenylalanine or tryptophan. Fields, in order: D gene, V gene, J gene, clone size, CDR3 DNA, CDR3 protein. The D gene is left open where the match is weak. Where a row states a size, it is once, few, many or the class of an expanded clone; other rows omit it.

TRBD1	TRBV11-2	TRBJ2-5	NA	TGTGCCAGCAGCCGCGGACAGGGACAAGAGACCCAGTACTTC	CASSRGQGQETQYF
NA	TRBV11-3	TRBJ1-3	NA	TGTGCCAGCAGCTTAGGACATACCCTCTCTGGAAACACCATATATTTT	CASSLGHTLSGNTIYF
NA	TRBV18	TRBJ2-2	few	TGTGCCAGCTCACCCCTTGGCAGAAACACCGGGGAGCTGTTTTTT	CASSPLGRNTGELFF
TRBD2	TRBV2	TRBJ2-3	NA	TGTGCCAGCAGTGGGGGGGGAGATACGCAGTATTTT	CASSGGGDTQYF
NA	TRBV5-1	TRBJ1-4	few	TGCGCCAGCAGCTTGGTGCCGGCGGACACAACTAATGAAAAACTGTTTTTT	CASSLVPADTTNEKLFF
NA	TRBV30	TRBJ1-3	NA	TGTGCCTGGCGGTTTGTAAGAAACACCATATATTTT	CAWRFVRNTIYF
TRBD1	TRBV4-2	TRBJ2-7	few	TGTGCCAGCAGCCCTCAGACAGGGAGAACCTACGAGCAGTACTTC	CASSPQTGRTYEQYF
NA	TRBV10-3	TRBJ2-5	few	TGTGCCATCAGTGTGGACAGTTACCCCGAGAGAGAGACCCAGTACTTC	CAISVDSYPERETQYF
TRBD2	TRBV30	TRBJ2-5	NA	TGTGCCTGGAGTCCTCTAGCGGGGGAGAACCAGTACTTC	CAWSPLAGENQYF
NA	TRBV10-3	TRBJ2-7	NA	TGTGCCATCCGGTGGCGGGGCCAGCAGTACTTC	CAIRWRGQQYF
NA	TRBV4-1	TRBJ2-7	NA	TGCGCCAGCAGCCATCCGCCCAGGGGCAATTACGAGCAGTACTTC	CASSHPPRGNYEQYF
TRBD1	TRBV5-1	TRBJ1-1	NA	TGCGCCAGCAGCCCCAAGGACAGGGCGGGCACTGAAGCTTTCTTT	CASSPKDRAGTEAFF
NA	TRBV12-3/TRBV12-4	TRBJ1-4	NA	TGTGCCAGCAGTTTGTCATACGGTGAAAAACTGTTTTTT	CASSLSYGEKLFF
TRBD1	TRBV7-9	TRBJ1-1	NA	TGTGCCAGCAGCGCGGGACAGGGGGGAACTTTCTTT	CASSAGQGGTFF
NA	TRBV5-1	TRBJ1-6	NA	TGCGCCAGCAGCTTGGAGGGGACTGAGGATTCACCCCTCCACTTT	CASSLEGTEDSPLHF
TRBD1	TRBV10-3	TRBJ2-7	NA	TGTGCCATCAGTGTTTTACCGGGACAGGGGGCGTCCGAGCAGTACTTC	CAISVLPGQGASEQYF
TRBD2	TRBV19	TRBJ2-4	NA	TGTGCCAGTAGTATAAATGGGCTAGCGGGGGGCAAAAACATTCAGTACTTC	CASSINGLAGGKNIQYF
TRBD2	TRBV7-8	TRBJ2-1	NA	TGTGCCAGCAGCTTAGGTTCTAGCGGGGAGGACAATGAGCAGTTCTTC	CASSLGSSGEDNEQFF
TRBD1	TRBV6-1	TRBJ1-1	NA	TGTGCCAGCAGTGAAGCGCCGGGACAGGGAGAAGCTTTCTTT	CASSEAPGQGEAFF
TRBD2	TRBV5-1	TRBJ2-5	NA	TGCGCCAGCACCATACCGGGGGGGGAGACCCAGTACTTC	CASTIPGGETQYF
NA	TRBV4-2	TRBJ1-3	NA	TGTGCCAGCAGCCAACCTTCCGAACAGGTACTCTCTGGAAACACCATATATTTT	CASSQPSEQVLSGNTIYF
NA	TRBV9	TRBJ1-6	once	TGTGCCAGCAGCGTAGTGGAGAGCAATTCACCCCTCCACTTT	CASSVVESNSPLHF
NA	TRBV5-5	TRBJ1-5	NA	TGTGCCAGCAGCTTGGCGGTTGTGCAGGGCAGGCAGCCCCAGCATTTT	CASSLAVVQGRQPQHF
NA	TRBV6-5	TRBJ1-2	many	TGTGCCAGCAGGACGAATAACAGGCGGAACTATGGCTACACCTTC	CASRTNNRRNYGYTF
NA	TRBV3-1/TRBV3-2	TRBJ2-5	NA	TGTGCCAGCAGCCTGAGAGGCCTAGGGGGTAGGGAAGAGACCCAGTACTTC	CASSLRGLGGREETQYF
TRBD1	TRBV19	TRBJ1-5	NA	TGTGCCAGTAGTATAGCAGGGACAGGGGGCGGTCAGCCCCAGCATTTT	CASSIAGTGGGQPQHF
NA	TRBV7-2	TRBJ1-5	few	TGTGCCAGCAGCTTAGCGCTCACGGTTTATCAGCCCCAGCATTTT	CASSLALTVYQPQHF
TRBD2	TRBV11-2	TRBJ2-5	NA	TGTGCCAGCAGCGCGCCCGGGGGGGCCGGGACCCAGTACTTC	CASSAPGGAGTQYF
TRBD1	TRBV7-2	TRBJ1-2	NA	TGTGCCAGCAGCTCCAATCGGGACAGCAGTTACTATGGCTACACCTTC	CASSSNRDSSYYGYTF
TRBD1	TRBV7-9	TRBJ1-2	NA	TGTGCCAGCAGCTTACGGGACAGGGTAGGAGCTGGTTATGGCTACACCTTC	CASSLRDRVGAGYGYTF
TRBD1	TRBV6-1	TRBJ1-5	once	TGTGCCAGCAGTGAGGGAAAAGGGGGCGGGAATCAGCCCCAGCATTTT	CASSEGKGGGNQPQHF
NA	TRBV12-3/TRBV12-4	TRBJ2-2	NA	TGTGCCAGCAGCGTCGGACAGTCCGGGGAGCTGTTTTTT	CASSVGQSGELFF
TRBD1	TRBV7-8	TRBJ1-4	once	TGTGCCAGCAGCTCAGGACAGGCTTATAATGAAAAACTGTTTTTT	CASSSGQAYNEKLFF
TRBD1	TRBV5-1	TRBJ2-2	NA	TGCGCCAGCAGCTGGACAGGTGACGTAGCCGGGGAGCTGTTTTTT	CASSWTGDVAGELFF
TRBD2	TRBV4-3	TRBJ2-1	NA	TGCGCCAGCAGCCGAGGACTAGCGGGGGGAGGGCAGTTCTTC	CASSRGLAGGGQFF
NA	TRBV7-3	TRBJ2-3	NA	TGTGCCAGCAGCCAGCTACGGGGCACAGATACGCAGTATTTT	CASSQLRGTDTQYF
NA	TRBV28	TRBJ1-4	NA	TGTGCCAGCAGTATCGTTCCCCCGGCAGGTGAAAAACTGTTTTTT	CASSIVPPAGEKLFF
TRBD2	TRBV24-1	TRBJ2-3	NA	TGTGCCACCAGTATGGGGGGGGCAGATACGCAGTATTTT	CATSMGGADTQYF
NA	TRBV5-4	TRBJ1-2	NA	TGTGCCAGCAGCTTGAGGACAACAAACTATGGCTACACCTTC	CASSLRTTNYGYTF
TRBD1	TRBV6-5	TRBJ2-7	NA	TGTGCCAGCAGGGGACAGCTGGGGGCCTACGAGCAGTACTTC	CASRGQLGAYEQYF
TRBD2	TRBV5-1	TRBJ2-7	NA	TGCGCCAGCAGACTAGGGAGCGGGGGATCCTACGAGCAGTACTTC	CASRLGSGGSYEQYF
TRBD1	TRBV18	TRBJ1-2	NA	TGTGCCAGCTCACCACAGGGACAGGGCTCTAACTATGGCTACACCTTC	CASSPQGQGSNYGYTF
TRBD1	TRBV27	TRBJ1-2	NA	TGTGCCAGCAGTTACGGGACAGGGGGCGCGAGTGGAGGCTACACCTTC	CASSYGTGGASGGYTF
NA	TRBV9	TRBJ1-2	NA	TGTGCCAGCAGCGTAGATTTGGGGGGACCCTATGGCTACACCTTC	CASSVDLGGPYGYTF
TRBD1	TRBV9	TRBJ1-5	NA	TGTGCCAGCAGCCGGGGACAGTCATATCAGCCCCAGCATTTT	CASSRGQSYQPQHF
NA	TRBV10-3	TRBJ2-1	NA	TGTGCCATCAAAGGGGCTAGGGATAACAATGAGCAGTTCTTC	CAIKGARDNNEQFF
NA	TRBV4-2	TRBJ1-6	NA	TGTGCCAGCAGCCAAGAACAGGGAACTAATTCACCCCTCCACTTT	CASSQEQGTNSPLHF
TRBD1	TRBV5-6	TRBJ1-3	NA	TGTGCCAGCAGCTTGGGCGGGACAGCCGGAAACACCATATATTTT	CASSLGGTAGNTIYF
TRBD1	TRBV5-1	TRBJ2-3	NA	TGCGCCAGCAGCTCCCAACAGGGGAGCACAGATACGCAGTATTTT	CASSSQQGSTDTQYF
TRBD1	TRBV9	TRBJ2-7	NA	TGTGCCAGCAGCGTAGAGGGACAGGGGGCTTACGAGCAGTACTTC	CASSVEGQGAYEQYF
NA	TRBV28	TRBJ1-1	NA	TGTGCCAGCAGCCCCGGGCAGGGGACTGAAGCTTTCTTT	CASSPGQGTEAFF
NA	TRBV5-1	TRBJ2-7	NA	TGCGCCAGCAGCTTTCCCGGAACCGGGGGCGAGCAGTACTTC	CASSFPGTGGEQYF
TRBD2	TRBV7-6	TRBJ2-3	few	TGTGCCAGCAGCTCGGGACTAGCGGTCACAGATACGCAGTATTTT	CASSSGLAVTDTQYF